The present T cell receptor (beta chain) was sequenced within a study of control samples from healthy donors and cancer patients. The CDR3 totals 15 residues. J gave up 1 base and V 4 bases, and 7 bases lay outside the gene matches. Germline V gene lookup returns CDR1 SEHNR and CDR2 FQNEAQ (reference sequence). TCRdb's table, derived via immunoSEQ multiplex PCR, lists solely in-frame clones and lacks some. The sample includes tens of thousands of clones, 90% of them seen just once. The chain couples TRBV7-9 to TRBJ2-7, with 7 bases lining up with TRBD2. What was sequenced was PBMCs. The origin of this receptor is a man aged 60 to 69 with colorectal cancer. Here the CDR3 DNA reads TGTGCCAGCAGCTCGGGACCGGGAGGTTCCTACGAGCAGTACTTC. This encodes CASSSGPGGSYEQYF.